The next 14 T cell receptor beta chains were all read from a single sample in a study of blood T cell repertoires in COVID-19. The method was immunoSEQ multiplex PCR; TCRdb's version includes in-frame clones alone and lacks a portion of them. In the table there are roughly 290,000 clones, roughly 85% of which are singletons. The sequencing input was PBMCs or T cells enriched from blood (not recorded which). Receptors originate from a man aged 25-40 years who had recovered from COVID-19.

The chain links TRBV19 to TRBJ1-1, with D hard to call. Germline-derived CDR1 and CDR2 are LNHDA and SQIVND (reference sequence). Trimming stripped 4 bases from V and 6 bases from J, with 15 bases between. The CDR3 has 14 residues. In DNA form, the CDR3 reads TGTGCCAGTAGTAAATCACCTGCGTTAGCTGAAGCTTTCTTT. Translation: CASSKSPALAEAFF.

The J gene is TRBJ2-3, the V gene TRBV6-5; 7 bases map to TRBD2. J was trimmed by 6 bases and V by 6 bases; bases with no gene match: 6. The CDR3 is made up of 13 amino acids. Per germline, CDR1 MNHEY and CDR2 SVGAGI. The CDR3 is CASRTGGMDTQYF. As DNA, the CDR3 is TGTGCCAGCAGGACCGGGGGGATGGATACGCAGTATTTT.

This clone was counted ten times or more. The chain carries TRBV19 and TRBJ1-1; D is perhaps TRBD1 (6 bases). This CDR3 has 14 amino acids. The V gene lost 4 bases and the J gene lost 1 base, with 10 bases spanning the gap. The V gene's germline CDR1 is LNHDA and CDR2 SQIVND (reference sequence). The CDR3 nucleotides read TGTGCCAGTAGTAAACAGGGCTGGAACACTGAAGCTTTCTTT. Encoded protein: CASSKQGWNTEAFF.

The rearrangement links TRBV7-6 to TRBJ2-3, with 12 bases aligning to TRBD2. CDR3 length equals 16 residues. J lost 6 bases, V lost 4 bases, and 8 bases had no gene match. The germline gives CDR1 SGHVS, CDR2 FNYEAQ. Written as DNA, the CDR3 is TGTGCCAGCAGCTCCGGACTAGCGGGGAATGGGGATACGCAGTATTTT. Translated, it gives CASSSGLAGNGDTQYF.

The CDR3, as DNA: TGTGCCAGCTCAAACCTACAGGGAGAAAAACTGTTTTTT. The encoded protein is CASSNLQGEKLFF. The chain carries TRBV18 and TRBJ1-4, with a tentative D call TRBD1 (6 bases). The CDR3 covers 13 residues. CDR1 KGHSH and CDR2 LQKENI come from the germline V gene. Trimming took off 5 bases at V and 8 bases at J, with 12 bases between the two ends.

The gene calls are TRBV4-2 and TRBJ2-6; a weak D match, TRBD2 (6 bases). V lost 4 bases and J 4 bases, leaving 11 bases between the germline ends. The CDR3 sequence is 15 residues long. Germline V lookup: CDR1 LGHNA, CDR2 YNFKEQ. The CDR3 reads CASSPEGLGANVLTF. CDR3 bases: TGTGCCAGCAGCCCGGAGGGTTTAGGGGCCAACGTCCTGACTTTC.

This clone was picked up one time. The V and J genes are TRBV7-3 and TRBJ2-1, with D perhaps matching TRBD2 (6 bases). CDR3 size: 15 residues. The germline gives CDR1 SGHTA, CDR2 FQGTGA. The V end was cut by 3 bases, the J end by 0 bases, with 9 bases between. The CDR3 spells CASSFSGSSYNEQFF. The CDR3 DNA reads TGTGCCAGCAGCTTTAGCGGAAGCTCCTACAATGAGCAGTTCTTC.

This clone was seen a handful of times. The chain couples TRBV7-2 to TRBJ2-1, with 9 bases lining up with TRBD2. Germline V gives CDR1 SGHTA, CDR2 FQGNSA. The V gene end was trimmed by 2 bases and the J gene end by 6 bases; junction bases not matched to a gene: 5. The length of the CDR3 is 15 residues. The CDR3 coding sequence is TGTGCCAGCAGCTTACAAGGACTAGCGACCAATGAGCAGTTCTTC. Encoded protein: CASSLQGLATNEQFF.

CDR3 protein: CAWDTGAGNTIYF. DNA for the CDR3: TGTGCCTGGGACACCGGGGCTGGAAACACCATATATTTT. The chain joins TRBV30 to TRBJ1-3; D uncertain. Germline V gives CDR1 GTSNPN, CDR2 SVGIG (reference sequence). The ends were cut back, 5 bases at V and 2 bases at J, with 10 bases in the middle. This CDR3 comprises 13 residues.

This chain connects TRBV6-1 to TRBJ1-6; 9 positions match TRBD1. V lost 2 bases to trimming and J lost 6 bases; unmatched junction nucleotides: 2. Per the germline V gene, CDR1 is MNHNS and CDR2 is SASEGT. CDR3 length: 15 amino acids. The DNA of the CDR3 is TGTGCCAGCAGTGAATGGGGACAGGGTAATTCACCCCTCCACTTT. Protein sequence: CASSEWGQGNSPLHF.

The chain recombines TRBV9 with TRBJ1-3; 8 bases agree with TRBD1. The CDR3 has 16 amino acids. V dropped 4 bases and J dropped 0; count of bases not matched to a gene: 6. The V gene's germline CDR1 is SGDLS and CDR2 YYNGEE. CDR3 sequence reads: CASSPRTGLSGNTIYF. CDR3 DNA sequence: TGTGCCAGCAGCCCCCGGACAGGGCTCTCTGGAAACACCATATATTTT.

The CDR3 loop is CAWSRQGSGNTIYF. CDR3 bases: TGTGCCTGGTCCCGACAGGGGTCTGGAAACACCATATATTTT. The rearrangement uses TRBV30 and TRBJ1-3, with 8 bases fitting TRBD1. Germline lookup yields CDR1 GTSNPN and CDR2 SVGIG (reference sequence). V lost 5 bases to trimming and J lost 1 base; unmatched junction nucleotides: 4. The CDR3 length is 14 residues.

This clone was counted between two and nine times. This chain uses TRBV5-1 with TRBJ2-5; the match to TRBD1 covers 7 bases. The CDR3 is made up of 13 amino acids. V was pared by 4 bases and J by 4 bases, with 4 bases of the junction left unmatched. Germline values: CDR1 SGHRS, CDR2 YFSETQ. CDR3 protein: CASSETGRETQYF. CDR3 in DNA: TGCGCCAGCAGCGAGACAGGGCGAGAGACCCAGTACTTC.

The CDR3 nucleotides read TGTGCCAGCAGACAGGGCTTCGACACAGATACGCAGTATTTT. Translation: CASRQGFDTDTQYF. V is TRBV7-9 and J is TRBJ2-3; D is perhaps TRBD1 (6 bases). The CDR3 is made up of 14 amino acids. Germline V gene lookup returns CDR1 SEHNR and CDR2 FQNEAQ (reference sequence). V lost 6 bases, J lost 2 bases, and 12 bases lay in between.